What follows are 9 T cell receptor beta chains derived from one specimen sequenced in a study of blood T cell repertoires in COVID-19. Sequenced by immunoSEQ multiplex PCR; TCRdb stores in-frame clones only, minus some. The data contain roughly 180,000 clones, more than 75% of them seen just once; the ten biggest clones take up around 14%. The sample comprised PBMCs or T cells enriched from blood (not recorded which). Source of these receptors: a man aged 60-69 years who had been exposed to COVID-19.

The V call is TRBV6-1, the J call TRBJ2-5; TRBD2 matches at 8 bases. Germline CDR1 MNHNS, CDR2 SASEGT. The ends lost 4 bases at V and 5 bases at J; junction bases unmatched: 6. The CDR3 has 14 amino acids. The CDR3 DNA is TGTGCCAGCAGTGGAGCGGGGGCCGACGAGACCCAGTACTTC. Its protein is CASSGAGADETQYF.

This rearrangement joins TRBV7-8 to TRBJ2-4; 8 bases agree with TRBD2. The germline CDR1 and CDR2 sequences are SGHVS and FQNEAQ. With 5 bases clipped from V and 3 bases from J, the junction kept 6 bases outside the gene matches. This CDR3 region has 15 residues. CDR3 amino acids: CASSTRREGKNIQYF. The CDR3 region has the DNA TGTGCCAGCAGCACTAGACGGGAGGGCAAAAACATTCAGTACTTC.

For the CDR3, the DNA is TGTGCCAGCAGCGTGGGCCAGGGCTTTCTCGGAGAGACCCAGTACTTC. This translates into CASSVGQGFLGETQYF. V gene TRBV9 combines with J gene TRBJ2-5; perhaps TRBD1 as D (5 bases). Trimming left V 2 bases short and J 4 bases short, with 18 bases between. The length of the CDR3 is 16 residues. Germline CDR1 is SGDLS and CDR2 is YYNGEE.

The chain uses TRBV21-1 and TRBJ1-2; the table names TRBD1, a call not compared with the DNA. TRBV21-1 is a recognized pseudogene. The CDR3 has 17 amino acids. This CDR3 reads CASSRWLWDRVFYGYTF. The CDR3, as DNA: TGTGCCAGCAGCCGCTGGTTGTGGGACAGGGTTTTCTATGGCTACACCTTC.

The rearrangement uses TRBV9 and TRBJ2-2; TRBD2 aligns across 9 bases. With V trimmed by 0 bases and J by 3 bases, 3 bases remained unmatched. Germline V lookup: CDR1 SGDLS, CDR2 YYNGEE. The CDR3 is made up of 16 amino acids. As DNA, the CDR3 is TGTGCCAGCAGCGTAGCACTAGCGGGCGACACCGGGGAGCTGTTTTTT. This translates into CASSVALAGDTGELFF.

The chain employs TRBV29-1 and TRBJ1-2; 8 bases match TRBD1. CDR1 and CDR2 from the germline V gene are SQVTM and ANQGSEA. V was pared by 8 bases and J by 4 bases, with 15 bases of the junction left unmatched. The CDR3 spans 15 residues. This CDR3 reads CSFVGNGQGTYGYTF. CDR3 coding DNA: TGCAGCTTCGTTGGGAACGGACAGGGTACCTATGGCTACACCTTC.

The genes are TRBV27 and TRBJ2-5; 8 positions agree with TRBD1. The germline V gene encodes CDR1 MNHEY and CDR2 SMNVEV (reference sequence). V dropped 0 bases and J dropped 5; count of bases not matched to a gene: 5. The length of the CDR3 is 15 residues. CDR3 in DNA: TGTGCCAGCAGTTTATCGGTCAGGGGGCAGGAGACCCAGTACTTC. Translation gives CASSLSVRGQETQYF.

This clone was counted a few times. The sample has other DNA sequences that encode this CDR3 too. The chain uses TRBV9 and TRBJ1-4; 8 bases fit TRBD1. V lost 2 bases to trimming and J lost 4 bases; unmatched junction nucleotides: 4. Germline V CDR1 and CDR2: SGDLS, YYNGEE. The CDR3 runs to 15 residues. DNA for the CDR3: TGTGCCAGCAGCGTCGGGACAGGTTATAATGAAAAACTGTTTTTT. Protein sequence: CASSVGTGYNEKLFF.

This clone was recorded many times. The gene calls are TRBV29-1 and TRBJ2-1; D uncertain. The germline gives CDR1 SQVTM, CDR2 ANQGSEA. This CDR3 has 10 residues. V was trimmed by 3 bases and J by 8 bases, leaving 5 bases between them. Here the CDR3 reads CSVEAHEQFF. The CDR3 nucleotides read TGCAGCGTTGAGGCCCATGAGCAGTTCTTC.